The TCR beta chain under discussion was sequenced for a study of OX40 agonist ivuxolimab in advanced cancers. As for the study in general: A diagnosis of hepatocellular carcinoma, melanoma, renal cell or head and neck cancer was present in dose-escalation patients. Checkpoint inhibitors had been given previously to approximately 41% of patients. Study results and caveats: CD8+ T cells averaged more expanded clones than CD4+.

Remarks on this clone: The antigen is not known.

Patients with autoimmune history or systemic immunosuppression were excluded. Sequencing used immunoSEQ multiplex PCR; TCRdb keeps in-frame clones, though not all of them. The sample includes 100,000 or so clones, around 86% of them seen just once. This CDR3 is 12 amino acids long. Per germline, CDR1 ENHRY and CDR2 SYGVKD. After removal of 6 bases from V and 2 bases from J, the junction contained 0 bases not matched to a gene. The V call is TRBV10-3, the J call TRBJ1-2, with 7 nucleotides matching TRBD1. This specimen was CD4+ or CD8+ T cells sorted from blood, taken in a trial of the OX40 agonist ivuxolimab. The clonotype was recovered from an adult with an advanced solid tumor such as melanoma, head and neck, liver or kidney cancer. The CDR3 protein is CAIRQGNYGYTF. In DNA form, the CDR3 reads TGTGCCATCAGACAGGGGAACTATGGCTACACCTTC.